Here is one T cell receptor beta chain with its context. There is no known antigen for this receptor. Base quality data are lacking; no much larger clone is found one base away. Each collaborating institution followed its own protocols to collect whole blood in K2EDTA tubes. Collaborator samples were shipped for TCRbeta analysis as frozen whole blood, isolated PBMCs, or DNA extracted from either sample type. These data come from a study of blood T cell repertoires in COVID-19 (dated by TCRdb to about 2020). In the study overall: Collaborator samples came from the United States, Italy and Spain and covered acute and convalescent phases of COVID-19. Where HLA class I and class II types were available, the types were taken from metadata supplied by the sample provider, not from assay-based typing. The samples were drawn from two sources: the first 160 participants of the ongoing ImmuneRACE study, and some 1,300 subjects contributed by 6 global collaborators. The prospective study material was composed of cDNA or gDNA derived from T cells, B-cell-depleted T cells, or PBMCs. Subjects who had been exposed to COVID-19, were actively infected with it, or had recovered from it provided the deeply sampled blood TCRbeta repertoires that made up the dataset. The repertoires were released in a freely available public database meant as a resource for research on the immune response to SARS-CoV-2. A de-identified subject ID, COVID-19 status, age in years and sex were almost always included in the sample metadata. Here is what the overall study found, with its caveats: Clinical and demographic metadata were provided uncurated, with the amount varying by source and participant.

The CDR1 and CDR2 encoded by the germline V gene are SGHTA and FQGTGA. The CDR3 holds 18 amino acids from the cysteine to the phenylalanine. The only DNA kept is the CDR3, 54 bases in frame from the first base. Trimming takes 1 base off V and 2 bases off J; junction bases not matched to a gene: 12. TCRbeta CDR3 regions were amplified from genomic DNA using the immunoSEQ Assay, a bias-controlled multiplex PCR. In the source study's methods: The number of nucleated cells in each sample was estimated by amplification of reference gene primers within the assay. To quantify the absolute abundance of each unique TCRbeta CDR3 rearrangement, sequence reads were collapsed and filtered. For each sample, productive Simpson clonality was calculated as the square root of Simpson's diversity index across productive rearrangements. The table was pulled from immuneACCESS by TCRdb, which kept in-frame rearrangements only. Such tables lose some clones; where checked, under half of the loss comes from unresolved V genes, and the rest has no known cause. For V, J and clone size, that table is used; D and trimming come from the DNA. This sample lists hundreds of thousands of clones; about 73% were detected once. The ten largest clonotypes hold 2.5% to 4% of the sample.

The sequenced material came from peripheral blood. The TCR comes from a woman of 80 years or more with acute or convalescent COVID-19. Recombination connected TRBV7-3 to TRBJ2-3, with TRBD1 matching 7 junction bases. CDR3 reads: CASSLSVRTGLNTDTQYF. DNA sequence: TGTGCCAGCAGCTTAAGCGTTAGGACAGGACTTAACACAGATACGCAGTATTTT.